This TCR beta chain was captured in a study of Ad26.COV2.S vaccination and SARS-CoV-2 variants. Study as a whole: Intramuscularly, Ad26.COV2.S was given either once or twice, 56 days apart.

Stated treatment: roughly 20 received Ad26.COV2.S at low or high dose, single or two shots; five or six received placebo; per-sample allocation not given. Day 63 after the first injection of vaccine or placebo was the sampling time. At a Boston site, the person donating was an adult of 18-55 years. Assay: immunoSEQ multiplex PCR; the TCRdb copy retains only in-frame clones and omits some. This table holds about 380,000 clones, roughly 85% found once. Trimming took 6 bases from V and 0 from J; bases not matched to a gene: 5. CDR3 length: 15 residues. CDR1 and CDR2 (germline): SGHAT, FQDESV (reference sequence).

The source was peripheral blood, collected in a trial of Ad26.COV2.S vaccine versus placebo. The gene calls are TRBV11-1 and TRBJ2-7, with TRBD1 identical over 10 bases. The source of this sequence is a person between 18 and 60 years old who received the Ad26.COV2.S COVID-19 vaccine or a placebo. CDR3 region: CASSQGQGSSYEQYF. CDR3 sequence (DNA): TGTGCCAGCAGTCAGGGACAGGGGAGCTCCTACGAGCAGTACTTC.